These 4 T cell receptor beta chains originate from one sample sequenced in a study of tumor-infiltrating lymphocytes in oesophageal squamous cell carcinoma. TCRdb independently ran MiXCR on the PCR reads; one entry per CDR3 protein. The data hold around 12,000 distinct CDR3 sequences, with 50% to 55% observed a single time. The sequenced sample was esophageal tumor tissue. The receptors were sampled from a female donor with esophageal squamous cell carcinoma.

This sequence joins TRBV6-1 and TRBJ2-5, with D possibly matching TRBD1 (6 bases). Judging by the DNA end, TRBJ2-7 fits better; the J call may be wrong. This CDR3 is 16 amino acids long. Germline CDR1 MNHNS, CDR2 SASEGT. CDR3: CASSEALARTAYEQYF. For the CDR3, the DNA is TGTGCCAGCAGTGAAGCGCTTGCCAGGACAGCCTACGAGCAGTACTTC.

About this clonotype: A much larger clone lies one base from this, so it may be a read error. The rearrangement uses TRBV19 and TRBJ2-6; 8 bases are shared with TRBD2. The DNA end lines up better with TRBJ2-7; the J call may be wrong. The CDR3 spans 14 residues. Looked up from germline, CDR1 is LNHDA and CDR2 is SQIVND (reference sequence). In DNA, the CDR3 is TGTGCCAGTTGGATGGCGGGAGGCCCCAATGAGCAGTACTTC. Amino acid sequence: CASWMAGGPNEQYF.

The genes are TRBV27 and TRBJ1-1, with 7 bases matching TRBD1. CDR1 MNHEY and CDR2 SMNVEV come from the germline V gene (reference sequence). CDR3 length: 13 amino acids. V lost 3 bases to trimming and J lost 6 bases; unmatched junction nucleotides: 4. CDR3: CASSFRRGAEAFF. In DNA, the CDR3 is TGTGCCAGCAGTTTTCGCAGGGGGGCTGAAGCTTTCTTT.

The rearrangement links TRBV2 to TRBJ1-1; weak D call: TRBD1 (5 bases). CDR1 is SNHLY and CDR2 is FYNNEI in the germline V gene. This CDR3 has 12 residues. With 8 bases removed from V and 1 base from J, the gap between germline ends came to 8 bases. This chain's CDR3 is CASRTGNTEAFF. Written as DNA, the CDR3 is TGTGCCAGCCGTACAGGGAACACTGAAGCTTTCTTT.